This T cell receptor (beta chain) was identified during a study of cytomegalovirus exposure and HLA in healthy donors. Study results and limitations: Among TCR beta chains of equal frequency, HLA-associated ones were more clonally expanded in a later analysis. Analysis was carried out at a later point, and it linked a missense DCLRE1C variant to TCR beta V- and J-gene trimming.

On this clone itself: Its antigen is unknown.

The CDR3 runs to 15 residues. Germline CDR1 SEHNR, CDR2 FQNEAQ (reference sequence). Germline trimming cut 5 bases from V and 2 bases from J; bases unmatched to any gene: 7. It was with 60 Vbeta and 13 Jbeta primers that the PCR ran. Some clones are missing from TCRdb's copy, which holds only in-frame ones; the method was immunoSEQ multiplex PCR. The sample includes roughly 240,000 clones, roughly 87% of them seen just once. J is TRBJ1-2 and V is TRBV7-9; 8 positions match TRBD1. The sample was PBMCs. The source is a woman aged 40 to 50 in good health and CMV-seropositive. CDR3 DNA sequence: TGTGCCAGCAGCGCAAGACAGGGGTCCAACTATGGCTACACCTTC. Translating it yields CASSARQGSNYGYTF.